Presented here are 10 T cell receptor beta chains from one specimen sequenced in a study of blood T cells in healthy people across ages. A J-beta primer mix and a sample-barcoded 5' primer were used in a second PCR of roughly 6 to 12 cycles. TCRdb processed the 5' RACE reads anew with MiXCR; each CDR3 protein has one entry. The top ten clones hold around 23% of a sample with around 500,000 distinct CDR3 sequences, less than 60% of them seen once. Sequences were obtained from blood. The receptor set was obtained from an older man in good health.

This clonotype was found many times. The chain recombines TRBV6-6 with TRBJ1-2; no clear D. Per the germline V gene, CDR1 is MNHNY and CDR2 is SVGAGI (reference sequence). The CDR3 covers 13 residues. V lost 0 bases and J lost 7, with 9 bases in between. CDR3 coding DNA: TGTGCCAGCAGTTACTCGAGTCGTGGTGGCTACACCTTC. It specifies CASSYSSRGGYTF.

This clonotype showed up just a few times. The rearrangement uses TRBV7-3 and TRBJ2-1, with 12 bases fitting TRBD2. Germline V gives CDR1 SGHTA, CDR2 FQGTGA. The CDR3 loop spans 16 amino acids. The ends lost 4 bases at V and 2 bases at J; junction bases unmatched: 3. DNA for the CDR3: TGTGCCAGCAGCTCCTCTAGCGGGGGGGCCTACAATGAGCAGTTCTTC. It encodes CASSSSSGGAYNEQFF.

The V call is TRBV3-1, the J call TRBJ2-1; TRBD2 is a possible D gene (5 bases). The CDR3 spans 15 residues. V was pared by 2 bases and J by 0 bases, with 8 bases between. Germline V CDR1 and CDR2: LGHDT, YNNKEL (reference sequence). In DNA, the CDR3 is TGTGCCAGCAGCCAAAAAGCGGACTCCTACAATGAGCAGTTCTTC. Its protein is CASSQKADSYNEQFF.

This clonotype was seen only a few times. The chain couples TRBV6-2 or TRBV6-3 to TRBJ2-3; D perhaps matches TRBD1 (6 bases). The CDR3 has 14 residues. V shed 5 bases and J shed 1 base, with 10 bases lying between them. In germline, CDR1 is MNHEY, CDR2 SVGEGT. The CDR3 sequence: CASSTGRGTDTQYF. The CDR3 nucleotides read TGTGCCAGCAGTACAGGGAGAGGCACAGATACGCAGTATTTT.

The table lists this clonotype with a few counts. This chain joins TRBV9 and TRBJ2-5; possibly TRBD1 for D (5 bases). CDR1 and CDR2 from the germline V gene are SGDLS and YYNGEE. The CDR3 sequence is 15 residues long. Trimming shortened V by 4 bases and J by 2 bases, and 15 bases separated the two germline ends. DNA for the CDR3: TGTGCCAGCAGCCCAGGGCCCCTGGAGCAAGAGACCCAGTACTTC. Translation: CASSPGPLEQETQYF.

The chain is built from TRBV7-2 and TRBJ2-7, with D perhaps matching TRBD2 (7 bases). The assigned J gene may be wrong: the sequence end matches TRBJ2-5 better. The CDR3 spans 15 residues. The germline V gene encodes CDR1 SGHTA and CDR2 FQGNSA. The CDR3, as DNA: TGTGCCAGCAGCTCCGGGGGCGGGGAGGGAGAGACCCAGTACTTC. This gives the protein CASSSGGGEGETQYF.

This clonotype was seen a few times. The chain links TRBV2 to TRBJ2-1, with D perhaps TRBD2 (6 bases). The CDR3 totals 16 residues. Germline loops: CDR1 SNHLY, CDR2 FYNNEI. V shed 6 bases and J shed 0 bases, with 15 bases lying between them. CDR3 bases: TGTGCCAGCAGCCGGAGGGACTCAAGCTCCTACAATGAGCAGTTCTTC. Its translation is CASSRRDSSSYNEQFF.

This CDR3 is CASTRQMGNTEAFF. In DNA form, the CDR3 reads TGTGCCAGCACTCGACAGATGGGGAACACTGAAGCTTTCTTT. The chain links TRBV6-5 to TRBJ1-1; possible D gene TRBD1, 5 bases. Trimming took off 7 bases at V and 1 base at J, with 13 bases between the two ends. Germline lookup yields CDR1 MNHEY and CDR2 SVGAGI. This CDR3 has 14 amino acids.

There are a few counts of this clonotype. V and J are TRBV7-2 and TRBJ2-1; unclear D gene. Germline values: CDR1 SGHTA, CDR2 FQGNSA. Trimming removed 5 bases from V and 0 bases from J, with 14 bases in between. This CDR3 region has 16 residues. The CDR3 bases are TGTGCCAGCAGCCCACAGCCGCCCAGCTCCTACAATGAGCAGTTCTTC. This codes for CASSPQPPSSYNEQFF.

The chain couples TRBV14 to TRBJ2-5, with D possibly called TRBD1 or TRBD2 (6 bases each). The germline V gene has CDR1 SGHDN and CDR2 FVKESK. This CDR3 comprises 14 residues. The ends were cut back, 0 bases at V and 11 bases at J, with 16 bases in the middle. The CDR3 loop is CASSQDWGAGEQYF. Written as DNA, the CDR3 is TGTGCCAGCAGCCAAGACTGGGGGGCCGGTGAGCAGTACTTC.